The rows below give T cell receptor beta chains drawn from one sample of a study of T cell responses to AZD1222 COVID-19 vaccine. Libraries were prepared by immunoSEQ multiplex PCR; TCRdb keeps only in-frame clonotypes and omits some of them. The sample contains more than 150,000 clones, 85% to 90% of which appear only once. Sequences were derived from peripheral blood, sampled on day 0 of AZD1222 vaccination. All receptors come from an adult in good health. Each CDR3 is given with its conserved first and last residue. A D gene is named only where the DNA matches it firmly. Size is stated for part of the rows, as once, few or many counts, or as a class when the clone is expanded.

J	V	D	size	CDR3	DNA
TRBJ1-6	TRBV6-6	.	.	CASTPVPHSPLHF	TGTGCCAGCACCCCGGTCCCACATTCACCCCTCCACTTT
TRBJ1-5	TRBV5-3	.	.	CAGNRAGIHNQPQHF	TGTGCCGGTAACAGGGCCGGTATACACAATCAGCCCCAGCATTTT
TRBJ1-5	TRBV18	TRBD1	.	CASSPPAGQGVQPQHF	TGTGCCAGCTCACCCCCGGCAGGACAGGGCGTGCAGCCCCAGCATTTT
TRBJ1-1	TRBV30	.	.	CAWSATEGLTEAFF	TGTGCCTGGAGCGCAACGGAGGGGCTCACTGAAGCTTTCTTT
TRBJ2-2	TRBV3-1/TRBV3-2	TRBD1	.	CASSHPTLGGPGELFF	TGTGCCAGCAGCCACCCAACCCTAGGGGGCCCCGGGGAGCTGTTTTTT
TRBJ1-5	TRBV2	.	once	CASSLGRGNQPQHF	TGTGCCAGCAGTCTCGGACGGGGCAATCAGCCCCAGCATTTT
TRBJ1-5	TRBV28	.	.	CAIHPTVGSNQPQHF	TGTGCCATCCACCCGACAGTTGGGAGCAATCAGCCCCAGCATTTT
TRBJ1-2	TRBV4-1	.	.	CASSQEGRGVPGYTF	TGCGCCAGCAGCCAAGAGGGGAGAGGGGTGCCGGGCTACACCTTC
TRBJ2-1	TRBV11-3	TRBD2	.	CASSRGTSGGTSYNEQFF	TGTGCCAGCAGCCGAGGGACTAGCGGGGGGACCTCCTACAATGAGCAGTTCTTC
TRBJ1-4	TRBV12-1	.	once	CASSFARGLPPGATNEKLFF	TGTGCCAGCAGCTTTGCCCGCGGACTTCCCCCAGGAGCAACTAATGAAAAACTGTTTTTT
TRBJ1-5	TRBV7-2	.	.	CASSLEEISFHQPQHF	TGTGCCAGCAGCTTAGAAGAGATATCGTTCCATCAGCCCCAGCATTTT
TRBJ2-7	TRBV18	.	.	CASSRAPTAYEQYF	TGTGCCAGCTCAAGGGCCCCGACAGCCTACGAGCAGTACTTC
TRBJ1-6	TRBV5-5	.	.	CASSIWTDNSPLHF	TGTGCCAGCTCGATCTGGACGGATAATTCACCCCTCCACTTT
TRBJ1-4	TRBV9	.	.	CASSVGLSNEKLFF	TGTGCCAGCAGCGTAGGTCTCAGCAATGAAAAACTGTTTTTT
TRBJ2-1	TRBV7-9	.	.	CASSPPGLSVYNEQFF	TGTGCCAGCAGCCCTCCAGGACTAAGCGTCTACAATGAGCAGTTCTTC
TRBJ2-1	TRBV18	.	.	CASSPGLTGLQGVNEQFF	TGTGCCAGCTCACCAGGGCTTACAGGACTCCAAGGGGTCAATGAGCAGTTCTTC
TRBJ2-1	TRBV7-2	.	.	CASSPDPLFYNEQFF	TGTGCCAGCAGCCCAGACCCCCTTTTTTACAATGAGCAGTTCTTC
TRBJ2-3	TRBV5-6	.	.	CASSLRLATRTDTQYF	TGTGCCAGCAGCCTCCGCCTAGCGACCCGCACAGATACGCAGTATTTT
TRBJ2-7	TRBV6-2/TRBV6-3	.	.	CASSYSNSYEQYF	TGTGCCAGCAGTTACTCCAACTCCTACGAGCAGTACTTC
TRBJ1-6	TRBV18	.	once	CASSPQGVQSLHF	TGTGCCAGCTCACCACAGGGAGTCCAATCCCTCCACTTT
TRBJ1-1	TRBV4-1	.	.	CASSQLQGRPFF	TGCGCCAGCAGCCAACTACAGGGAAGGCCTTTCTTT
TRBJ2-7	TRBV28	.	once	CASSLKAYEQYF	TGTGCCAGCAGTTTAAAGGCCTACGAGCAGTACTTC
TRBJ2-7	TRBV7-2	.	.	CASSLQPGREEQYF	TGTGCCAGCAGCTTACAACCCGGCCGGGAGGAGCAGTACTTC
TRBJ2-4	TRBV7-2	.	.	CASSLNQGGDLAKNIQYF	TGTGCCAGCAGCTTAAACCAGGGGGGGGACTTAGCCAAAAACATTCAGTACTTC
TRBJ2-7	TRBV11-2	.	.	CASSILGSGPQGQYF	TGTGCCAGCAGCATCCTGGGGTCGGGCCCCCAGGGGCAGTACTTC
TRBJ2-3	TRBV12-3/TRBV12-4	.	once	CASSLRDTQYF	TGTGCCAGCAGTTTAAGGGATACGCAGTATTTT
TRBJ1-3	TRBV30	TRBD1	.	CAWSGGGNTIYF	TGTGCCTGGTCAGGGGGGGGAAACACCATATATTTT
TRBJ1-2	TRBV10-3	.	.	CAISGGTRDYGYTF	TGTGCCATCAGTGGGGGAACCCGAGACTATGGCTACACCTTC
TRBJ1-6	TRBV5-4	.	.	CASSLSGVASPLHF	TGTGCCAGCAGCTTAAGTGGGGTCGCCTCACCCCTCCACTTT
TRBJ1-1	TRBV9	.	.	CASSVAGATEAFF	TGTGCCAGCAGCGTAGCTGGGGCGACTGAAGCTTTCTTT
TRBJ1-5	TRBV30	.	.	CAWSVGGDQPQHF	TGTGCCTGGAGTGTCGGAGGGGATCAGCCCCAGCATTTT
TRBJ1-5	TRBV25-1	.	.	CASSDGSGGTQPQHF	TGTGCCAGCAGTGATGGTTCTGGGGGCACTCAGCCCCAGCATTTT
TRBJ2-3	TRBV6-5	TRBD1	.	CASSYRGQGVTDTQYF	TGTGCCAGCAGTTACCGGGGACAGGGCGTAACAGATACGCAGTATTTT
TRBJ1-1	TRBV9	.	.	CASSPHTNTEAFF	TGTGCCAGCAGCCCCCACACGAACACTGAAGCTTTCTTT
TRBJ1-5	TRBV10-2	.	.	CASSDLGQPQHF	TGCGCCAGCAGTGACCTGGGACAGCCCCAGCATTTT
TRBJ1-6	TRBV27	.	.	CASSPRGGSPLHF	TGTGCCAGCAGTCCCCGAGGAGGTTCACCCCTCCACTTT
TRBJ2-5	TRBV5-8	.	.	CASGLGHQETQYF	TGTGCCAGCGGATTGGGGCATCAAGAGACCCAGTACTTC
TRBJ2-7	TRBV5-5	TRBD2	.	CASSRITSAGAYEQYF	TGTGCCAGCAGTCGTATTACCTCCGCGGGGGCCTACGAGCAGTACTTC
TRBJ1-5	TRBV6-5	TRBD1	.	CASSFTGVNQPQHF	TGTGCCAGCAGTTTTACAGGGGTCAATCAGCCCCAGCATTTT
TRBJ2-2	TRBV3-1/TRBV3-2	.	.	CASSQEAGRGLRGTGELFF	TGTGCCAGCAGCCAAGAGGCGGGCAGGGGATTACGGGGCACCGGGGAGCTGTTTTTT
TRBJ2-7	TRBV28	TRBD1	.	CASTSGQGAYEQYF	TGTGCCAGCACGTCGGGACAGGGGGCTTACGAGCAGTACTTC
TRBJ1-3	TRBV3-1/TRBV3-2	.	.	CASRPSTAMLRNTIYF	TGTGCCAGCAGACCTTCGACAGCCATGTTGCGGAACACCATATATTTT
TRBJ1-5	TRBV12-3/TRBV12-4	.	.	CASQQGSSQPQHF	TGTGCCAGCCAACAGGGATCCAGTCAGCCCCAGCATTTT
TRBJ2-5	TRBV3-1/TRBV3-2	.	.	CASSQGPKTQETQYF	TGTGCCAGCAGCCAAGGTCCCAAGACGCAAGAGACCCAGTACTTC
TRBJ1-5	TRBV30	.	.	CAWSERGTARQPQHF	TGTGCCTGGAGTGAAAGGGGTACAGCAAGACAGCCCCAGCATTTT
TRBJ2-7	TRBV7-3	TRBD2	once	CASSATSGRSEQYF	TGTGCCAGCAGCGCTACTAGCGGGAGGTCCGAGCAGTACTTC
TRBJ2-7	TRBV9	TRBD1	.	CASSVGDRASYEQYF	TGTGCCAGCAGCGTAGGGGACAGGGCCTCCTACGAGCAGTACTTC